This T cell receptor (beta chain) was retrieved from a study of beta chain features in type 1 diabetes. There are a few counts of this clone. Its target is unknown. V was clipped by 5 bases and J by 4 bases; unmatched bases: 4. Germline V gives CDR1 GTSNPN, CDR2 SVGIG (reference sequence). The CDR3 extends over 12 amino acids. Every bit of the isolated RNA underwent reverse transcription, so sequencing read expressed TCRB transcripts. Sequencing used immunoSEQ multiplex PCR; TCRdb keeps in-frame clones, though not all of them. The data contain 400,000 to 450,000 clones, approximately 13% of them singletons. Cell sorting via CD45RO/CCR7/CD25/CD127/CD95/CD27 was performed to obtain CD4+ naive, central memory, regulatory and stem cell-like memory cells. General observations from the study: Shorter templates might be favored by PCR, and equally so in patients and in controls. VDJ junctions from type 1 diabetes patients carried fewer insertions and larger deletions.

The TCR was taken from a man in his thirties or forties in good health. This sequence joins TRBV30 and TRBJ1-2; 7 nucleotides match TRBD1. The specimen was naive CD4+ T cells from blood. This chain's CDR3 is CAWRTGAYGYTF. The CDR3 nucleotides read TGTGCCTGGCGTACAGGGGCCTATGGCTACACCTTC.